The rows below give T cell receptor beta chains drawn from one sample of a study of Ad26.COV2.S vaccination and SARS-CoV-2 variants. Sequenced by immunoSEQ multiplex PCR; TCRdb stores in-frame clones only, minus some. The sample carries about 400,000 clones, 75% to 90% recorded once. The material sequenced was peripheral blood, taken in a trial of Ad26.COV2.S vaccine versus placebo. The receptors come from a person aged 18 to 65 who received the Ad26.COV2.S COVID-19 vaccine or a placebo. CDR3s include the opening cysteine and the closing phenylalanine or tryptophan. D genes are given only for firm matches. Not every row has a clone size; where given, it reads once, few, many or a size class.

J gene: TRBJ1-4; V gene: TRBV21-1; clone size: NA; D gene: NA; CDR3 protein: CASSKVGRDGEKLFF; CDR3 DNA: TGTGCCAGCAGCAAAGTGGGCAGGGACGGGGAAAAACTGTTTTTT
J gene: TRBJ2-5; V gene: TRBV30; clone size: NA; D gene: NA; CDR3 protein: CAWSVLETQYF; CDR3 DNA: TGTGCCTGGAGTGTATTGGAGACCCAGTACTTC
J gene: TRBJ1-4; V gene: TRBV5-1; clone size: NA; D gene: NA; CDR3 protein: CASSGRDSPNEKLFF; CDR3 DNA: TGCGCCAGCAGCGGCCGGGACTCTCCTAATGAAAAACTGTTTTTT
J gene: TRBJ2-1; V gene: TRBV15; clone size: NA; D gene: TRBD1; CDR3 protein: CATSRDRGNYNEQFF; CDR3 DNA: TGTGCCACCTCGAGGGACAGGGGAAACTACAATGAGCAGTTCTTC
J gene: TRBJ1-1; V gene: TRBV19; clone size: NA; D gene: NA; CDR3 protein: CASIPSTLVTEAFF; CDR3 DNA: TGTGCCAGTATTCCTTCGACCCTGGTCACTGAAGCTTTCTTT
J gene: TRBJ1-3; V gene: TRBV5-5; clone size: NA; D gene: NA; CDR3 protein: CASSLGLGQGTGNTIYF; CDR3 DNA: TGTGCCAGCAGCCTAGGTTTGGGGCAGGGGACTGGAAACACCATATATTTT
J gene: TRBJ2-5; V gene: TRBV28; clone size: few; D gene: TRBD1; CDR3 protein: CASSRTGGTTQYF; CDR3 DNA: TGTGCCAGCAGTCGGACAGGGGGAACGACCCAGTACTTC
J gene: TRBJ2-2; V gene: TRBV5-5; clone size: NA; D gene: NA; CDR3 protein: CASSLGDGELFF; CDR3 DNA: TGTGCCAGCAGCTTAGGGGACGGGGAGCTGTTTTTT
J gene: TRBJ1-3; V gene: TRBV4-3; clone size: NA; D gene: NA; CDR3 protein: CASSQDQPGRGDTIYF; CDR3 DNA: TGCGCCAGCAGCCAAGATCAGCCGGGAAGGGGAGACACCATATATTTT
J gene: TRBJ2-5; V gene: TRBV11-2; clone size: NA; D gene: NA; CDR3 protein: CASSLEVQETQYF; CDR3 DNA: TGTGCCAGCAGCTTAGAGGTCCAAGAGACCCAGTACTTC